A selection of T cell receptor beta chains follows, all from one sample in a study of OX40 agonist ivuxolimab in advanced cancers. Clones were sequenced by immunoSEQ multiplex PCR, and TCRdb holds only the in-frame ones, with some missing. The sample has roughly 53,000 clones, around 80% seen once; the top ten hold around 11%. The sample was CD4+ or CD8+ T cells sorted from blood, taken in a trial of the OX40 agonist ivuxolimab. The receptors were gathered from an adult with an advanced solid tumor such as melanoma, head and neck, liver or kidney cancer. Both conserved end residues are part of each CDR3. D genes are given only for firm matches. Part of the rows lack a size; the others show once, few, many or a class for expanded clones.

V gene	D gene	clone size	J gene	CDR3 DNA	CDR3 protein
TRBV5-1	TRBD2	-	TRBJ2-1	TGCGCCAGCTTCGAAAGTCCTAGCGGGAGGCCTCAAGTCAATGAGCAGTTCTTC	CASFESPSGRPQVNEQFF
TRBV30	-	few	TRBJ1-5	TGTGCCTGGAGCGGCAGGGTAAGCAATCAGCCCCAGCATTTT	CAWSGRVSNQPQHF
TRBV4-1	TRBD1	once	TRBJ2-4	TGCGCCAGCAGCCCGGGACAGGAGCCTCATCTAGCCAAAAACATTCAGTACTTC	CASSPGQEPHLAKNIQYF
TRBV20-1	-	-	TRBJ1-1	TGCAGTGCTGGCAAGCGCACTGAAGCTTTCTTT	CSAGKRTEAFF
TRBV14	TRBD2	-	TRBJ2-1	TGTGCCAGCAGCCTAGGGACTAGCGGGAGTCGCGAGTTCTTC	CASSLGTSGSREFF
TRBV6-5	-	-	TRBJ1-5	TGTGCCAGCAGTCTTGGGGGGTTCAATCAGCCCCAGCATTTT	CASSLGGFNQPQHF
TRBV6-5	-	-	TRBJ1-2	TGTGCCAGCAGTTCCCCAAAGGGAAAAAACTATGGCTACACCTTC	CASSSPKGKNYGYTF
TRBV19	-	-	TRBJ2-7	TGTGCCAGACAATTACCGGGCCGGGACCCCCTAGTACGCGAGCAGTACTTC	CARQLPGRDPLVREQYF
TRBV10-3	-	once	TRBJ2-2	TGTGCCATCAGTGAGTGGCAGGGCGACACCGGGGAGCTGTTTTTT	CAISEWQGDTGELFF
TRBV7-8	TRBD2	-	TRBJ2-5	TGTGCCAGCAGCTTAGTGGTACTAGCGGGGGGAAAGACCCAGTACTTC	CASSLVVLAGGKTQYF
TRBV11-2	-	-	TRBJ1-5	TGTGCCAGCAGCCGCCGGGGAAGTTGGAGGTTTGGCAATCAGCCCCAGCATTTT	CASSRRGSWRFGNQPQHF
TRBV7-9	TRBD2	-	TRBJ2-3	TGTGCCAGCAGCTTGGGACTAGCTGCAGATACGCAGTATTTT	CASSLGLAADTQYF
TRBV28	-	-	TRBJ2-3	TGTGCCAGCAGCCTCGAAGGGGCAGATACGCAGTATTTT	CASSLEGADTQYF
TRBV14	TRBD2	-	TRBJ2-7	TGTGCCAGCAGCCAGTATAGCGGGAGGTACCACGAGCAGTACTTC	CASSQYSGRYHEQYF
TRBV9	-	-	TRBJ2-6	TGTGCCAGCAGCGTCTCGAGCCACTCTGGGGCCAACGTCCTGACTTTC	CASSVSSHSGANVLTF
TRBV1	-	-	TRBJ2-6	TGCACCAGCAGCACTAGCCGTTTGACAAAGTCGGGCCAACGTCCTGACTTC	CTSSTSRLTKSGQRPDF
TRBV4-1	TRBD2	few	TRBJ2-1	TGCGCCAGCAGCCAACCACTAGCGAGGAAGAATGAGCAGTTCTTC	CASSQPLARKNEQFF
TRBV28	TRBD1	-	TRBJ1-2	TGTGCCAGCAGTGAATCCGGGACAGGCCAATTC	CASSESGTGQF
TRBV7-2	-	few	TRBJ2-5	TGTGCCAGCAGCTTAAAGTCAGGGGGGTTTGGGACCCAGTACTTC	CASSLKSGGFGTQYF
TRBV2	-	-	TRBJ1-5	TGTGCCAGCAGTGAAAAGTTTAGGGGCCGGGTAGGCAATCAGCCCCAGCATTTT	CASSEKFRGRVGNQPQHF
TRBV5-4	-	-	TRBJ2-1	TGTGCCAGCAGCTTGGGTCAGGGAGAGTACAATGAGCAGTTCTTC	CASSLGQGEYNEQFF
TRBV28	-	-	TRBJ2-2	TGTGCCAGCAGTTTAAGGCCGGGCCAGGGATGGACCGGGGAGCTGTTTTTT	CASSLRPGQGWTGELFF
TRBV27	-	-	TRBJ2-3	TGTGCCAGCAGTCCCAGGGGCACAGATACGCAGTATTTT	CASSPRGTDTQYF
TRBV2	TRBD2	-	TRBJ2-1	TGTGCCAGAGCAGCCCCAGGACTAGCGGGAGGGCTCAGATACAATGAGCAGTTCTTC	CARAAPGLAGGLRYNEQFF
TRBV28	-	-	TRBJ2-5	TGTGCCAGCACCAAGAAGGGCGGGACCCAAGAGACCCAGTACTTC	CASTKKGGTQETQYF
TRBV7-2	-	-	TRBJ2-7	TGTGCCAGCAGCGATAGAGGTCACTACGAGCAGTACTTC	CASSDRGHYEQYF
TRBV10-3	-	-	TRBJ2-7	TGTGCCATCAGTGAGCCGGCCGGGACCGAGGAGCAGTACTTC	CAISEPAGTEEQYF
TRBV6-5	-	once	TRBJ1-1	TGTGCCAGCAGTTACGCCGGGAAGAACACTGAAGCTTTCTTT	CASSYAGKNTEAFF
TRBV20-1	-	-	TRBJ1-1	TGCAGTGCTCGACGGGTCACTGAAGCTTTCTTT	CSARRVTEAFF
TRBV7-6	-	-	TRBJ1-1	TGTGCCAGCAGCTTAAATGGTTTCCTATCTGGACGGACGAACACTGAAGCTTTCTTT	CASSLNGFLSGRTNTEAFF
TRBV19	-	-	TRBJ1-5	TGTGCCAGTACCCTGGGCGGGTTTGGCAATCAGCCCCAGCATTTT	CASTLGGFGNQPQHF
TRBV28	-	-	TRBJ2-1	TGTGCCAGCAGTCTCTTGAGGGGACATTACAATGAGCAGTTCTTC	CASSLLRGHYNEQFF
TRBV5-6	TRBD2	-	TRBJ2-5	TGTGCCAGCAGCACGACTAGCGGGGGCCAAGAGACCCAGTACTTC	CASSTTSGGQETQYF
TRBV19	TRBD1	-	TRBJ2-7	TGTGCCAGTAGTACTCGGACAGGGGAGCAGTACTTC	CASSTRTGEQYF
TRBV2	-	-	TRBJ1-4	TGTGCCAGCAGTAAAGACGGTCACTATGAAAAACTGTTTTTT	CASSKDGHYEKLFF
TRBV14	-	-	TRBJ2-1	TGTGCCAGCAGCCCCAGGGGTTTTGAAAATGAGCAGTTCTTC	CASSPRGFENEQFF
TRBV4-3	TRBD1	-	TRBJ1-1	TGCGCCAGCAGCCAAGATTACAGGACAGGTGAAGCTTTCTTT	CASSQDYRTGEAFF
TRBV10-2	TRBD2	-	TRBJ2-5	TGCGCCAGCGGGGCTAGCGGGGGGCTCCAAGAGACCCAGTACTTC	CASGASGGLQETQYF
TRBV5-1	-	-	TRBJ2-3	TGCGCCAGCTACCCGGGGGTCAGCACAGATACGCAGTATTTT	CASYPGVSTDTQYF
TRBV5-1	-	-	TRBJ2-5	TGCGCCAGCAGCCCTAGCACAGGGTCACAAGAGACCCAGTACTTC	CASSPSTGSQETQYF
TRBV6-5	-	-	TRBJ2-3	TGTGCCAGCAGTTACTCGAGGGGCACAGATACGCAGTATTTT	CASSYSRGTDTQYF
TRBV5-1	TRBD1	-	TRBJ2-5	TGCGCCAGCAGCCGGACAGGGGGCTGGGAGACCCAGTACTTC	CASSRTGGWETQYF
TRBV7-9	TRBD2	-	TRBJ2-1	TGTGCCAGCAGGCCCCGCGGGAGCTCCTACAATGAGCAGTTCTTC	CASRPRGSSYNEQFF
TRBV28	-	-	TRBJ2-7	TGTGCCAGCAGTAACAGGGAGGGGTACGAGCAGTACTTC	CASSNREGYEQYF
TRBV7-2	-	few	TRBJ2-2	TGTGCCAGCAGCTTACGGGTGGGAACGAACACCGGGGAGCTGTTTTTT	CASSLRVGTNTGELFF
TRBV19	-	-	TRBJ2-3	TGTGCCAGTTGCCAGGGGAGGGAAGGCGATACGCAGTATTTT	CASCQGREGDTQYF
TRBV7-2	TRBD1	-	TRBJ2-7	TGTGCCAGCAGCTTAGCGCGGAGGACAGGGTTTTCCTACGAGCAGTACTTC	CASSLARRTGFSYEQYF
TRBV5-1	-	-	TRBJ2-6	TGCGCCAGCAGCTTGGAAGGGGGGCCACCCTCTGGGGCCAACGTCCTGACTTTC	CASSLEGGPPSGANVLTF
TRBV19	-	-	TRBJ2-7	TGTGCCAGTAGTTCCGATACAGACTACGAGCAGTACTTC	CASSSDTDYEQYF
TRBV5-1	TRBD2	-	TRBJ2-1	TGCGCCAGCAGCTTGAGTTGGCTAGCGGGTGTCTCCTACAATGAGCAGTTCTTC	CASSLSWLAGVSYNEQFF
TRBV6-6	-	-	TRBJ2-2	TGTGCCAGCAGCAGAGATGGGAACACCGGGGAGCTGTTTTTT	CASSRDGNTGELFF
TRBV19	-	-	TRBJ2-1	TGTGCCAGTACCCGGGACACCCCTGGGAATGAGCAGTTCTTC	CASTRDTPGNEQFF
TRBV6-6	TRBD1	-	TRBJ1-4	TGTGCCAGCAGGAACCGGGGGACAGGGGGTGAAAAACTGTTTTTT	CASRNRGTGGEKLFF
TRBV2	TRBD1	-	TRBJ1-2	TGTGCCAGCAGTGGACAGGGGAACTATGGCTACACCTTC	CASSGQGNYGYTF
TRBV10-3	-	-	TRBJ1-5	TGTGCCGGGGGGACGGGGGACGAACAGCCCCAGCATTTT	CAGGTGDEQPQHF